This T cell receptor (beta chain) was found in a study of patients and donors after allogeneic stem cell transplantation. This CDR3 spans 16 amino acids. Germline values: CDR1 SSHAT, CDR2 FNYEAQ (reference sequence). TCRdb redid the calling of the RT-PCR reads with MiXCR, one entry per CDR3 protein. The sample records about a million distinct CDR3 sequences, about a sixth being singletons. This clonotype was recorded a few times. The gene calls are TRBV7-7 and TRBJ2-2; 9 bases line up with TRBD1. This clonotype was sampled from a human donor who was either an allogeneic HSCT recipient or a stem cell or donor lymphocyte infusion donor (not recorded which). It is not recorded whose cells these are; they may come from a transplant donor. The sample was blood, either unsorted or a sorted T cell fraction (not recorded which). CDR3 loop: CASAPSGQGATGELFF. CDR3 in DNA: TGTGCTAGCGCCCCGTCGGGACAGGGAGCCACCGGGGAGCTGTTTTTT.